Presented here are 22 T cell receptor beta chains from one specimen sequenced in a study of blood T cell repertoires in COVID-19. The assay was immunoSEQ multiplex PCR, and TCRdb's table has in-frame clones only and misses some. The sample consists of about 81,000 clones, 91% of them appearing once. Sample: peripheral blood. The receptors were gathered from a woman between 50 and 59 years old in a cohort sampled during active COVID-19.

This chain links TRBV2 with TRBJ2-7, with D possibly matching TRBD1 (6 bases). The CDR3 sequence is 12 residues long. V was pared by 4 bases and J by 11 bases, with 15 bases between. Germline assignment: CDR1 SNHLY and CDR2 FYNNEI. The DNA of the CDR3 is TGTGCCAGCAGTGGGGGGCAGGGCGATGAGTACTTC. It encodes CASSGGQGDEYF. Looking up the rest from reference TRBV2 and TRBJ2-7 gives the full variable domain: EPEVTQTPSHQVTQMGQEVILRCVPISNHLYFYWYRQILGQKVEFLVSFYNNEISEKSEIFDDQFSVERPDGSNFTLKIRSTKLEDSAMYFCASSGGQGDEYFGPGTRLTVT.

This clone was detected once. The chain is built from TRBV14 and TRBJ2-7, with 10 bases aligning to TRBD2. Germline V gives CDR1 SGHDN, CDR2 FVKESK. The CDR3 loop spans 15 amino acids. V shed 4 bases and J 6 bases; nucleotides not matched to a gene: 9. CDR3 nucleotide sequence: TGTGCCAGCAGCCTCCACCTAGCGGGAGTTGTCGAGCAGTACTTC. Protein: CASSLHLAGVVEQYF.

The chain has TRBV4-1 and TRBJ2-7; 8 nucleotides align to TRBD2. This CDR3 spans 15 amino acids. Germline V CDR1 and CDR2: MGHRA, YSYEKL. The ends lost 2 bases at V and 7 bases at J; junction bases unmatched: 10. CDR3 sequence reads: CASSQLNAGGREQYF. DNA for the CDR3: TGCGCCAGCAGCCAACTTAACGCGGGGGGCAGGGAGCAGTACTTC.

The chain employs TRBV2 and TRBJ1-3, with D unclear. Germline lookup yields CDR1 SNHLY and CDR2 FYNNEI. The V end lost 3 bases, the J end lost 0 bases, and 6 bases lay between the germline ends. The CDR3 loop spans 14 amino acids. The CDR3 region has the DNA TGTGCCAGCAGTGAGATCAGCTCTGGAAACACCATATATTTT. Amino acids: CASSEISSGNTIYF. The full variable domain, completed using reference TRBV2 and TRBJ1-3, is EPEVTQTPSHQVTQMGQEVILRCVPISNHLYFYWYRQILGQKVEFLVSFYNNEISEKSEIFDDQFSVERPDGSNFTLKIRSTKLEDSAMYFCASSEISSGNTIYFGEGSWLTVV.

The chain carries TRBV7-2 and TRBJ1-1; no clear D. The V end lost 3 bases, the J end lost 4 bases, and 6 bases lay between the germline ends. From germline, CDR1 is SGHTA and CDR2 FQGNSA. This CDR3 has 12 amino acids. As DNA, the CDR3 is TGTGCCAGCAGCTTGACATCCACTGAAGCTTTCTTT. This encodes CASSLTSTEAFF.

CDR3 DNA: TGTGCCACCAGCCTACAGGGGAATATTTATAATTCACCCCTCCACTTT. Residues: CATSLQGNIYNSPLHF. The rearrangement joins TRBV15 to TRBJ1-6, with TRBD1 matching 7 bases. V was pared by 5 bases and J by 4 bases, with 8 bases of the junction left unmatched. Germline V gene data show CDR1 as LNHNV and CDR2 as YYDKDF (reference sequence). The CDR3 sequence is 16 residues long.

The chain couples TRBV18 to TRBJ1-1; D remains unclear. Germline V gene lookup returns CDR1 KGHSH and CDR2 LQKENI. The CDR3 runs to 15 residues. Trimming removed 4 bases at V and 0 bases at J, with 12 bases between. The CDR3 reads CASSLKEFMNTEAFF. CDR3 sequence (DNA): TGTGCCAGCTCACTAAAGGAGTTTATGAACACTGAAGCTTTCTTT.

The CDR3, as DNA: TGCGCCAGCAGCATAAGACAGGGAACTTATACGCAGTATTTT. Encoded protein: CASSIRQGTYTQYF. The chain uses TRBV5-1 and TRBJ2-3; 7 nucleotides match TRBD1. V was clipped by 4 bases and J by 7 bases; unmatched bases: 9. The CDR3 covers 14 residues. CDR1 and CDR2 (germline): SGHRS, YFSETQ.

The chain carries TRBV15 and TRBJ2-7; tentatively, D is TRBD1 (6 bases). Germline CDR1 LNHNV, CDR2 YYDKDF (reference sequence). Trimming cost V 0 bases and J 3 bases, with 12 bases left between them. CDR3 length: 15 residues. CDR3 amino acids: CATSRDRSRGYEQYF. The CDR3 bases are TGTGCCACCAGCAGAGATCGGAGCAGGGGCTACGAGCAGTACTTC.

The chain combines TRBV7-9 with TRBJ1-4; D gene uncertain. V was pared by 4 bases and J by 0 bases, with 18 bases between. This CDR3 contains 18 residues. CDR1 and CDR2 from the germline V gene are SEHNR and FQNEAQ (reference sequence). In DNA, the CDR3 is TGTGCCAGCAGCTCCACTGACGCCCTCCAGGCAACTAATGAAAAACTGTTTTTT. Its protein product is CASSSTDALQATNEKLFF.

The V and J genes are TRBV7-9 and TRBJ1-3, with D uncertain. Germline V gene sequence: CDR1 SEHNR, CDR2 FQNEAQ (reference sequence). The CDR3 runs to 16 residues. V lost 3 bases to trimming and J lost 0 bases, with 12 bases between them. CDR3 region: CASSFDAGFSGNTIYF. CDR3 coding DNA: TGTGCCAGCAGCTTCGACGCAGGATTCTCTGGAAACACCATATATTTT. Full variable domain (outside the CDR3, taken from reference TRBV7-9 and TRBJ1-3): DTGVSQNPRHKITKRGQNVTFRCDPISEHNRLYWYRQTLGQGPEFLTYFQNEAQLEKSRLLSDRFSAERPKGSFSTLEIQRTEQGDSAMYLCASSFDAGFSGNTIYFGEGSWLTVV.

The V gene is TRBV7-9, the J gene TRBJ2-7, with 9 bases fitting TRBD1. CDR3 length equals 14 residues. V gave up 1 base and J gave up 2 bases; unmatched junction bases: 0. The V gene's germline CDR1 is SEHNR and CDR2 FQNEAQ (reference sequence). CDR3 protein: CASSLGTGAYEQYF. CDR3 DNA sequence: TGTGCCAGCAGCTTAGGGACAGGGGCCTACGAGCAGTACTTC.

The chain combines TRBV6-2 or TRBV6-3 with TRBJ2-7, with D perhaps matching TRBD2 (6 bases). V was pared by 6 bases and J by 3 bases, with 21 bases between. CDR3 length: 16 residues. CDR1 and CDR2 (germline): MNHEY, SVGEGT. CDR3 in amino acids: CASSPIGGTRGYEQYF. CDR3 in DNA: TGTGCCAGCAGCCCCATTGGGGGGACCCGAGGCTACGAGCAGTACTTC.

In regard to this clone: The sample has other DNA sequences that encode this CDR3 too. V usage is TRBV9 and J usage is TRBJ1-2; D not certain. Deletions cut 2 bases from V and 2 bases from J, with 10 bases between. This CDR3 is 14 amino acids long. Germline V gene sequence: CDR1 SGDLS, CDR2 YYNGEE. The DNA for the CDR3 is TGTGCCAGCAGCGTTGCAGGAGGAAACTATGGCTACACCTTC. It encodes CASSVAGGNYGYTF.

Of note for this clone: An end of the junction does not agree with germline; a read error may underlie this. V and J are TRBV5-1 and TRBJ1-4; D may be TRBD1 (5 bases). Germline V lookup: CDR1 SGHRS, CDR2 YFSETQ. This CDR3 is 16 amino acids long. DNA for the CDR3: TGCGCCAGCAGCTGGGGCACACTGGGGTCTAACGAAAAACTGTTTTTT. The encoded protein is CASSWGTLGSNEKLFF.

This clone appeared once. CDR3 DNA sequence: TGCAGTGCTAGTTACAGGGTATTCACTGAAGCTTTCTTT. It codes for CSASYRVFTEAFF. The genes are TRBV20-1 and TRBJ1-1; D perhaps matches TRBD1 (6 bases). Germline values: CDR1 DFQATT, CDR2 SNEGSKA (reference sequence). The CDR3 covers 13 residues. V was cut by 3 bases and J by 4 bases, with 12 bases left in between.

This sequence joins TRBV5-1 and TRBJ1-4, with 9 bases matching TRBD1. Looked up from germline, CDR1 is SGHRS and CDR2 is YFSETQ. J was trimmed by 6 bases and V by 6 bases; bases with no gene match: 9. CDR3 length equals 15 residues. CDR3 sequence: CASNNPGQGDEKLFF. DNA for the CDR3: TGCGCCAGCAACAATCCGGGACAGGGTGATGAAAAACTGTTTTTT. The whole variable domain, remainder taken from reference TRBV5-1 and TRBJ1-4, is KAGVTQTPRYLIKTRGQQVTLSCSPISGHRSVSWYQQTPGQGLQFLFEYFSETQRNKGNFPGRFSGRQFSNSRSEMNVSTLELGDSALYLCASNNPGQGDEKLFFGSGTQLSVL.

V gene TRBV28 combines with J gene TRBJ1-2, with TRBD1 matching 7 bases. Trimming cost V 5 bases and J 8 bases; bases outside gene matches: 5. The CDR3 has 12 amino acids. Per germline, CDR1 MDHEN and CDR2 SYDVKM. The CDR3 DNA reads TGTGCCAGCAGTACAGGGGTTTACGGCTACACCTTC. Its protein product is CASSTGVYGYTF.

The CDR3 loop reads CASSFARLAGDEQFF. The DNA for the CDR3 is TGTGCCAGCAGCTTTGCGCGGCTAGCGGGGGATGAGCAGTTCTTC. This chain joins TRBV12-1 and TRBJ2-1; the D call TRBD2 from the table was never checked on the DNA. TRBV12-1 is a listed pseudogene. The CDR3 covers 15 residues.

J is TRBJ2-1 and V is TRBV4-1; 11 nucleotides match TRBD2. Germline trimming cut 2 bases from V and 3 bases from J; bases unmatched to any gene: 9. This CDR3 comprises 18 residues. Germline V gene data show CDR1 as MGHRA and CDR2 as YSYEKL. DNA for the CDR3: TGCGCCAGCAGCCAATACCCACTAGCGGGGGCTCTCTACAATGAGCAGTTCTTC. Residues: CASSQYPLAGALYNEQFF.

This sequence joins TRBV24-1 and TRBJ2-2; TRBD1 agrees at 8 bases. CDR3 length: 15 residues. V shed 4 bases, J shed 7 bases, and the junction held 7 bases outside the gene matches. CDR1 is KGHDR, CDR2 SFDVKD, per germline. The CDR3 is CATSDPDRAGGELFF. As DNA, the CDR3 is TGTGCCACCAGTGACCCGGACAGGGCGGGCGGGGAGCTGTTTTTT.

The rearrangement joins TRBV10-3 to TRBJ2-3; 10 bases agree with TRBD2. The length of the CDR3 is 13 residues. Germline V gene data show CDR1 as ENHRY and CDR2 as SYGVKD. The ends lost 10 bases at V and 4 bases at J; junction bases unmatched: 5. The CDR3 loop reads CATGTSAADTQYF. Here the CDR3 DNA reads TGTGCCACAGGGACTAGCGCGGCAGATACGCAGTATTTT.